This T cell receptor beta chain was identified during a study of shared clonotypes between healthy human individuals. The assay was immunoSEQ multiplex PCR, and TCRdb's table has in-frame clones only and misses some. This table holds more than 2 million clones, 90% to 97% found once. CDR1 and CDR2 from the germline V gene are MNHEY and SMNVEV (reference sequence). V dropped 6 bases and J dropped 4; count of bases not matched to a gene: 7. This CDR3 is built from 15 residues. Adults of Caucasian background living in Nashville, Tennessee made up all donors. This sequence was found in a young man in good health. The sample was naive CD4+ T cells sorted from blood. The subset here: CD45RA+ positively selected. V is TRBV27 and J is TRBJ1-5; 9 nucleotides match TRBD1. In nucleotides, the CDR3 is TGTGCCAGCAGGCCCGGGACAGGGAATAATCAGCCCCAGCATTTT. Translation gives CASRPGTGNNQPQHF.